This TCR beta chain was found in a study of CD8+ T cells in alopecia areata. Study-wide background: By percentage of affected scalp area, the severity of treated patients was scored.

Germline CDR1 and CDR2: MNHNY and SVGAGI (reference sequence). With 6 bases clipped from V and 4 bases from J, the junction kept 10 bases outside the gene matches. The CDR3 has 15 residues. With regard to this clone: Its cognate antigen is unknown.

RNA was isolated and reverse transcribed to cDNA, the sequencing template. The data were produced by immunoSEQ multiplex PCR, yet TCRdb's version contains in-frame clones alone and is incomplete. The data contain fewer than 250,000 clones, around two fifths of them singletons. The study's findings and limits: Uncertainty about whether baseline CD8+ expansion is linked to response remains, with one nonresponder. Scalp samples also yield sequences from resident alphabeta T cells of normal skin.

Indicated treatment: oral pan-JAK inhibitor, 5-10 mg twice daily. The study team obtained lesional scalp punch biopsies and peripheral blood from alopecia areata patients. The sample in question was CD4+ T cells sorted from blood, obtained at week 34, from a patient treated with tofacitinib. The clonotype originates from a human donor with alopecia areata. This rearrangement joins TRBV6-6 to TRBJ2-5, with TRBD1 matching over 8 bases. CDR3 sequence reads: CASRPGQGSRETQYF. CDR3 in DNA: TGTGCCAGCAGGCCCGGACAGGGTTCGCGAGAGACCCAGTACTTC.